This TCR beta chain was sequenced during a study of blood T cell repertoires in COVID-19. At the level of the study: PBMCs, B-cell-depleted T cells, or T cells were the source of the cDNA or gDNA that made up the material.

The CDR3 is 16 residues long. Trimming took 0 bases from V and 0 from J, leaving 11 bases between them. Germline V gene lookup returns CDR1 LNHNV and CDR2 YYDKDF (reference sequence). As handled by the study authors: For nucleated cells, counts were estimated from reference gene primer amplification. The table came from immunoSEQ multiplex PCR; TCRdb's copy has only in-frame clones and leaves some out. V, J and clone size derive from that table, while D and trimming were established from the DNA sequence. The sample comprises 200,000 to 300,000 clones, about 85% of which are singletons, and around 3% rests with the top ten.

The gene calls are TRBV15 and TRBJ1-2, with D perhaps TRBD1 (5 bases). The sequenced sample was peripheral blood. The TCR originated in a man aged 18 to 35 with active or convalescent COVID-19. For the CDR3, the DNA is TGTGCCACCAGCAGAGATTGGGGCAAGTCTAACTATGGCTACACCTTC. Its protein product is CATSRDWGKSNYGYTF.